This T cell receptor (beta chain) was sequenced for a study of T cell repertoires in cytomegalovirus infection. Study at large: CMV epitopes in the study were HLA-C-restricted (recently identified) and HLA-B-restricted (well studied). Signatures in public TCR beta sequences pointed to both CMV infection and matching HLA type.

The CDR3 extends over 15 amino acids. Germline V lookup: CDR1 MNHEY, CDR2 SMNVEV (reference sequence). Germline trimming cut 5 bases from V and 6 bases from J; bases unmatched to any gene: 7. Regarding the study as a whole: The study found HLA-C-restricted CMV-specific TCR beta clonotypes dominating the ex vivo response.

A note on this clonotype: The antigen is undetermined.

From the reads, TCRdb called clonotypes with MiXCR, one entry per CDR3 protein. The sample carries 400,000 to 600,000 distinct CDR3 sequences, about 42% recorded once. The specimen comprised cultured PBMCs, sampled from culture after CMV antigen stimulation. This clonotype was obtained from a human donor in good health (CMV status not recorded). Some clones in this sample may be carry-over from other donors' samples. V gene TRBV27 combines with J gene TRBJ1-6; 7 nucleotides agree with TRBD1. Written as DNA, the CDR3 is TGTGCCAGCAGTCCATTGACAGGGACTAATTCACCCCTCCACTTT. This encodes CASSPLTGTNSPLHF.